These 23 T cell receptor beta chains were sequenced from one sample in a study of CD8 T cells in ankylosing spondylitis. TCRdb reprocessed the 5' RACE reads via MiXCR and lists one record per CDR3 protein. The sample holds about 240,000 distinct CDR3 sequences, around 11% seen once. Sequenced material: blood, either unsorted or a sorted T cell fraction (not recorded which). These receptors came from a male donor with ankylosing spondylitis or in good health (not recorded which).

Many counts were recorded for this clonotype. The chain employs TRBV10-1 and TRBJ1-3; D ambiguous. The CDR3 contains 14 residues. Trimming cost V 5 bases and J 0 bases, with 8 bases left between them. CDR1 WNHNN and CDR2 SYGVQD come from the germline V gene (reference sequence). CDR3: CASSPTFSGNTIYF. Written as DNA, the CDR3 is TGCGCCAGCAGTCCAACCTTCTCTGGAAACACCATATATTTT.

This clonotype was observed a handful of times. CDR3 sequence (DNA): TGTGCCAGCAGCACGGGCTTTAATGGCTACACCTTC. It encodes CASSTGFNGYTF. The J gene is TRBJ1-2, the V gene TRBV5-4; D unresolved. This CDR3 has 12 amino acids. The V gene lost 4 bases and the J gene lost 6 bases, with 10 bases spanning the gap. Germline V gives CDR1 SGHNT, CDR2 YYREEE (reference sequence).

This clonotype was counted at least ten times. This chain uses TRBV5-1 with TRBJ1-2; perhaps TRBD1 as D (6 bases). This CDR3 is built from 14 residues. With 4 bases removed from V and 2 bases from J, the gap between germline ends came to 12 bases. In germline, CDR1 is SGHRS, CDR2 YFSETQ. The CDR3 reads CASSRTVSNYGYTF. Written as DNA, the CDR3 is TGCGCCAGCAGCCGGACAGTCTCGAACTATGGCTACACCTTC.

This clonotype was counted between two and nine times. This sequence joins TRBV21-1 and TRBJ2-5; the D call in the table, TRBD2, was not verified against the DNA. TRBV21-1 is an annotated pseudogene. This CDR3 contains 14 residues. The CDR3 is CASSKTRVWETQYF. The DNA of the CDR3 is TGTGCCAGCAGCAAGACTAGAGTTTGGGAGACCCAGTACTTC.

This clonotype was seen repeatedly, ten times or more. The V and J genes are TRBV20-1 and TRBJ2-1; TRBD1 might be the D (6 bases). The CDR3 has 14 amino acids. Per germline, CDR1 DFQATT and CDR2 SNEGSKA (reference sequence). V dropped 3 bases and J dropped 5 bases, with 14 bases sitting between them. The CDR3 region has the DNA TGCAGTGCTAGTAATCTGAGGGGGAACAATGAGCAGTTCTTC. Its protein product is CSASNLRGNNEQFF.

This clonotype occurred many times. Written as DNA, the CDR3 is TGTGCCAGCAGGGTTGAAAGGGAGACTGTACCGGATACGCAGTATTTT. This gives the protein CASRVERETVPDTQYF. The chain couples TRBV6-1 to TRBJ2-3, with D perhaps TRBD2 (5 bases). The CDR3 has 16 amino acids. Germline assignment: CDR1 MNHNS and CDR2 SASEGT. Trimming took 6 bases from V and 6 from J, leaving 22 bases between them.

CDR3 DNA: TGTGCCACTGGGCAGGGCCTTTCCTACGAGCAGTACTTC. Translation: CATGQGLSYEQYF. The chain has TRBV19 and TRBJ2-7; TRBD1 is a possible D gene (5 bases). Per the germline V gene, CDR1 is LNHDA and CDR2 is SQIVND (reference sequence). CDR3 length: 13 amino acids. V was trimmed by 10 bases and J by 1 base, leaving 14 bases between them.

This clonotype was observed a handful of times. The chain uses TRBV29-1 and TRBJ1-1; 11 bases align to TRBD1. Germline lookup yields CDR1 SQVTM and CDR2 ANQGSEA. V lost 3 bases and J lost 4; bases outside the gene matches: 7. The CDR3 spans 15 residues. CDR3 sequence (DNA): TGCAGCGTTGAGTCCGGGACAGGGGGGTCCACTGAAGCTTTCTTT. It yields the protein CSVESGTGGSTEAFF.

This clonotype was counted only a few times. The V call is TRBV9, the J call TRBJ2-3; possible D gene TRBD2, 5 bases. Germline assignment: CDR1 SGDLS and CDR2 YYNGEE. The V end was cut by 1 base, the J end by 0 bases, with 18 bases between. There are 18 residues in the CDR3. The CDR3 region is CASSVTVERLTSTDTQYF. The CDR3 coding sequence is TGTGCCAGCAGCGTAACGGTGGAGCGGCTGACTAGCACAGATACGCAGTATTTT.

The rearrangement joins TRBV5-1 to TRBJ1-1; a possible D gene is TRBD1 (6 bases). Trimming pared 0 bases from V and 2 bases from J, leaving 8 bases between. The germline gives CDR1 SGHRS, CDR2 YFSETQ. The CDR3 sequence is 14 residues long. The CDR3 DNA reads TGCGCCAGCAGCTTGGAGGGGGAAAACACTGAAGCTTTCTTT. Translated: CASSLEGENTEAFF.

This clonotype has ten or more counts. The gene calls are TRBV6-1 and TRBJ1-6, with D uncertain. V lost 5 bases and J lost 11, with 13 bases in between. Germline V gives CDR1 MNHNS, CDR2 SASEGT. The CDR3 extends over 13 amino acids. The CDR3 nucleotides read TGTGCCAGCAGTCCCCGGGATGGAACACCCCTCCACTTT. Translated, it gives CASSPRDGTPLHF.

This clonotype was recorded at least ten times. The chain has TRBV5-1 and TRBJ2-5; maybe TRBD1 (5 bases). Germline V gives CDR1 SGHRS, CDR2 YFSETQ. V lost 4 bases and J 2 bases, leaving 12 bases between the germline ends. CDR3 length: 14 amino acids. CDR3 sequence reads: CASSPQGQQETQYF. CDR3 DNA sequence: TGCGCCAGCAGCCCGCAGGGTCAACAAGAGACCCAGTACTTC. The full variable domain, its missing parts supplied by reference TRBV5-1 and TRBJ2-5, is KAGVTQTPRYLIKTRGQQVTLSCSPISGHRSVSWYQQTPGQGLQFLFEYFSETQRNKGNFPGRFSGRQFSNSRSEMNVSTLELGDSALYLCASSPQGQQETQYFGPGTRLLVL.

This clonotype was detected many times. The chain recombines TRBV20-1 with TRBJ2-5, with D perhaps matching TRBD1 (5 bases). CDR3 length: 12 residues. CDR1 is DFQATT, CDR2 SNEGSKA, per germline (reference sequence). Trimming shortened V by 3 bases and J by 4 bases, and 9 bases separated the two germline ends. CDR3 amino acids: CSASKGAETQYF. The CDR3 coding sequence is TGCAGTGCTAGTAAAGGGGCAGAGACCCAGTACTTC.

This clonotype was observed many times. The rearrangement uses TRBV29-1 and TRBJ2-1, with D possibly matching TRBD1 (6 bases). Trimming cost V 3 bases and J 0 bases, with 15 bases left between them. There are 16 residues in the CDR3. Germline CDR1 is SQVTM and CDR2 is ANQGSEA. The CDR3 spells CSVEGPDRSSYNEQFF. CDR3 in DNA: TGCAGCGTTGAGGGCCCCGACAGGAGCTCCTACAATGAGCAGTTCTTC.

In its sample, this clonotype was seen many times. V is TRBV12-3 or TRBV12-4 and J is TRBJ1-1, with 9 positions matching TRBD1. The CDR3 contains 14 residues. The V gene end was trimmed by 5 bases and the J gene end by 6 bases; junction bases not matched to a gene: 7. The CDR3: CASSRQGVFAEAFF. In DNA form, the CDR3 reads TGTGCCAGCAGTCGACAGGGGGTTTTTGCTGAAGCTTTCTTT.

There are many counts of this clonotype. This sequence joins TRBV20-1 and TRBJ2-7; 11 nucleotides match TRBD2. From germline, CDR1 is DFQATT and CDR2 SNEGSKA (reference sequence). This CDR3 has 15 amino acids. J gave up 4 bases and V 1 base, and 6 bases lay outside the gene matches. The CDR3 sequence is CSARVSLAGGYEQYF. The CDR3 coding sequence is TGCAGTGCTAGAGTATCGCTAGCGGGGGGATACGAGCAGTACTTC.

This clonotype was seen ten or more times. Its ends do not fully match the called genes, so a read error is possible. The chain combines TRBV2 with TRBJ1-2; tentative D call: TRBD1 (5 bases). The germline V gene has CDR1 SNHLY and CDR2 FYNNEI. The CDR3 sequence is 14 residues long. The CDR3 spells CASSEAHAGAVSRF. As DNA, the CDR3 is TGTGCCAGCAGTGAAGCGCACGCTGGGGCAGTCAGTAGATTC. Full variable domain (rest looked up from reference TRBV2 and TRBJ1-2): EPEVTQTPSHQVTQMGQEVILRCVPISNHLYFYWYRQILGQKVEFLVSFYNNEISEKSEIFDDQFSVERPDGSNFTLKIRSTKLEDSAMYFCASSEAHAGAVSRFGSGTRLTVV.

This clonotype came up many times. This chain joins TRBV20-1 and TRBJ1-5; TRBD1 might be the D (5 bases). With 0 bases removed from V and 5 bases from J, the gap between germline ends came to 11 bases. Germline assignment: CDR1 DFQATT and CDR2 SNEGSKA (reference sequence). This CDR3 comprises 14 residues. CDR3 sequence (DNA): TGCAGTGCTAGAGATTCAGGGAAGCATCAGCCCCAGCATTTT. It is translated as CSARDSGKHQPQHF.

V usage is TRBV7-8 and J usage is TRBJ2-2, with D possibly TRBD1 on 7 matching bases. Trimming cost V 6 bases and J 4 bases, with 15 bases left between them. This CDR3 has 15 amino acids. CDR1 and CDR2 from the germline V gene are SGHVS and FQNEAQ. CDR3 coding DNA: TGTGCCAGCAGTCAGACAGGGCGGGGCACCGGGGAGCTGTTTTTT. Protein: CASSQTGRGTGELFF.

This clonotype has ten or more counts. The chain links TRBV9 to TRBJ2-1; TRBD2 aligns across 7 bases. From germline, CDR1 is SGDLS and CDR2 YYNGEE. V dropped 3 bases and J dropped 6; count of bases not matched to a gene: 9. The CDR3 contains 15 residues. The CDR3: CASSAGTTHPNEQFF. The CDR3 DNA reads TGTGCCAGCAGCGCAGGGACTACGCATCCCAATGAGCAGTTCTTC.

The table lists this clonotype with many counts. The V call is TRBV15, the J call TRBJ2-3, with 8 bases aligning to TRBD2. Germline CDR1 and CDR2: LNHNV and YYDKDF (reference sequence). The CDR3 extends over 16 amino acids. V shed 0 bases, J shed 3 bases, and the junction held 5 bases outside the gene matches. CDR3 in amino acids: CATSRDRGGGTDTQYF. The CDR3 region has the DNA TGTGCCACCAGCAGAGATCGCGGCGGGGGGACAGATACGCAGTATTTT.

This clonotype appeared many times. V gene TRBV29-1 combines with J gene TRBJ2-1, with 10 bases aligning to TRBD2. The CDR3 extends over 15 amino acids. Germline-derived CDR1 and CDR2 are SQVTM and ANQGSEA. J lost 4 bases, V lost 2 bases, and 5 bases had no gene match. The DNA of the CDR3 is TGCAGCGTTGAAATCCAGCGGGAGGGGTACAATGAGCAGTTCTTC. Protein product: CSVEIQREGYNEQFF.

This clonotype appeared many times. J is TRBJ2-2 and V is TRBV5-1; 7 nucleotides match TRBD2. CDR3 size: 16 residues. Germline CDR1 is SGHRS and CDR2 is YFSETQ. Trimming at V came to 4 bases and at J to 4 bases, leaving 10 bases not matched to a gene. CDR3 residues: CASSPRGGSGTGELFF. The CDR3 DNA sequence: TGCGCCAGCAGCCCCCGGGGAGGGTCGGGCACCGGGGAGCTGTTTTTT.